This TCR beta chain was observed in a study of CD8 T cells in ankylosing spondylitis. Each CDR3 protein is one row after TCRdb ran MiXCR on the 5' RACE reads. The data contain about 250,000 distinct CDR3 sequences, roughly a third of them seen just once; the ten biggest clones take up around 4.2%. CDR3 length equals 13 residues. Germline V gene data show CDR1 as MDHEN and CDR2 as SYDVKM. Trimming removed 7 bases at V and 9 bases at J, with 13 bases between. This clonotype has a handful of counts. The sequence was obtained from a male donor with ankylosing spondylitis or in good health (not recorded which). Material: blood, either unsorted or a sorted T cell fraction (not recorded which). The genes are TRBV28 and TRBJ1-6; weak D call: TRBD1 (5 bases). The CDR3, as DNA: TGTGCCAGCAACCGGGGGAGTAGTTCACCCCTCCACTTT. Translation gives CASNRGSSSPLHF.